These T cell receptor beta chains were read from a single sample in a study of CD8 T cells in ankylosing spondylitis. TCRdb re-analysed the 5' RACE reads in MiXCR, keeping a single row per CDR3 protein. The table includes some 840,000 distinct CDR3 sequences, roughly 10% detected once. Sequencing was done on a sample of blood, either unsorted or a sorted T cell fraction (not recorded which). The receptors originated from a male donor with ankylosing spondylitis. The CDR3 runs from the conserved cysteine through the conserved F or W. A D gene is named only where the DNA matches it firmly. Clone size is given for some rows only: seen once, a few or many times, or a class if the clone is expanded.

>TRBV20-1|many|NA|TRBJ2-1
TGCAGTGGGAGGGACACCCAATACAATGAGCAGTTCTTC
CSGRDTQYNEQFF
>TRBV10-3|few|TRBD1|TRBJ2-1
TGTGCCATCAGGAGGGACAGCGACTACAATGAGCAGTTCTTC
CAIRRDSDYNEQFF
>TRBV30|NA|NA|TRBJ2-5
TGTGCCTGGAGGATGGATCAAGAGACCCAGTACTTC
CAWRMDQETQYF
>TRBV6-5|many|NA|TRBJ2-3
TGTGCCAGCAGTTACCGTGGGACAAATACGCAGTATTTT
CASSYRGTNTQYF
>TRBV9|NA|TRBD2|TRBJ2-1
TGTGCCAGCAGCGTAGGCCCGTCCCTGGCTAGCGGGGGGGCCGACTACAATGAGCAGTTCTTC
CASSVGPSLASGGADYNEQFF
>TRBV7-3|NA|TRBD1|TRBJ2-1
TGTGCCAGCAGGGCCGGCGGACAGGGGAAAAATGAGCAGTTCTTC
CASRAGGQGKNEQFF
>TRBV18|NA|NA|TRBJ1-1
TGTGCCAGCTCACCGGCTCGCTCTAAGGGCACTGAAGCTTTCTTT
CASSPARSKGTEAFF
>TRBV6-5|NA|NA|TRBJ1-2
TGTGCCAGCAGTTACCGACAGGACGTCTATGGCTACACCTTC
CASSYRQDVYGYTF
>TRBV7-2|NA|TRBD1|TRBJ2-5
TGTGCCAGCAGCCCCGGGACAGGGGTCCCGTCGGGTAACTTC
CASSPGTGVPSGNF
>TRBV7-2|few|NA|TRBJ2-1
TGTGCCAGCAGCTTGTACGGGATCTCCTACAATGAGCAGTTCTTC
CASSLYGISYNEQFF
>TRBV7-2|NA|NA|TRBJ2-7
TGTGCCAGCAGCTTAGAAGGGGGAGCAAACTACGAGCAGTACTTC
CASSLEGGANYEQYF
>TRBV5-1|NA|NA|TRBJ2-4
TGCGCCAGCAGCTTGGTAGTAAGCCGTTTAGGAAACATTCAGTACTTC
CASSLVVSRLGNIQYF
>TRBV9|few|NA|TRBJ2-1
TGTGCCAGCAGCGTAGGCCCAGGACCTCAGGAGCAGTTCTTC
CASSVGPGPQEQFF
>TRBV5-1|NA|TRBD1|TRBJ2-2
TGCGCCAGCAGCATACTACAGGGGCGGGCCGGGGAGCTGTTTTTT
CASSILQGRAGELFF
>TRBV20-1|few|TRBD2|TRBJ2-3
TGCAGTGCTAGAGATTGGGGACTAGCGGGACTCACAGATACGCAGTATTTT
CSARDWGLAGLTDTQYF
>TRBV11-3|NA|NA|TRBJ2-2
TGTGCCAGCAGCTTAGATACGAACAGAAACACCGGGGAGCTGTTTTTT
CASSLDTNRNTGELFF
>TRBV21-1|NA|NA|TRBJ2-7
TGTGCCAGCAGCGTCCCGGGAGGGCGCGGGTACGAGCAGTACTTC
CASSVPGGRGYEQYF
>TRBV5-1|few|TRBD1|TRBJ2-2
TGCGCCAGCAGCTGGGGGACAGGGTACACCGGGGAGCTGTTTTTT
CASSWGTGYTGELFF
>TRBV21-1|NA|NA|TRBJ2-5
TGTGCCAGCAGCAAAAGGGACCTCGAAGAGACCCAGTACTTC
CASSKRDLEETQYF
>TRBV20-1|many|NA|TRBJ2-5
TGCAGTGCTTCCGTCCGGACCCAGTACTTC
CSASVRTQYF
>TRBV5-8|many|TRBD1|TRBJ1-2
TGTGCCAGCAGCTTCGGAGGGGTGAGGGACAGGGCAGGAAACTATGGCTACACCTTC
CASSFGGVRDRAGNYGYTF
>TRBV2|few|NA|TRBJ1-1
TGTGCCAGCAGCCGGGACGAACTTCGGAACACTGAAGCTTTCTTT
CASSRDELRNTEAFF
>TRBV5-6|NA|NA|TRBJ1-1
TGTGCCAGCAGCTTGGCTGGTCCGATCCTCGATGCTTTCTTT
CASSLAGPILDAFF
>TRBV24-1|many|NA|TRBJ2-1
TGTGCCACCAGTGGGCCAGTTAAGACGGTGCAGTTCTTC
CATSGPVKTVQFF
>TRBV12-3/TRBV12-4|many|TRBD1|TRBJ1-6
TGTGCCAGCAGTCCCCGGACAGGGGTGGATTCACCCCTCCACTTT
CASSPRTGVDSPLHF
>TRBV11-2|NA|NA|TRBJ2-6
TGTGCCAGCTCCAGGGAACCTGGGGCCAACGTCCTGACTTTC
CASSREPGANVLTF
>TRBV20-1|few|TRBD1|TRBJ1-5
TGCAGTGCTAGAAAGGGACAGAGTAGCAATCAGCCCCAGCATTTT
CSARKGQSSNQPQHF
>TRBV20-1|few|NA|TRBJ2-3
TGCAGTGCTAGAGATGCGCCCATAGGCACAGATACGCAGTATTTT
CSARDAPIGTDTQYF
>TRBV20-1|once|NA|TRBJ2-1
TGCTGTGCTAGAGATCGAAGGCAGGGTGGCAACAATGAGCAGTTCTTC
CCARDRRQGGNNEQFF
>TRBV2|NA|TRBD1|TRBJ2-3
TGTGCCAGCAGTGCGGGACAGGGACACACAGATACGCAGTATTTT
CASSAGQGHTDTQYF
>TRBV5-4|NA|NA|TRBJ2-7
TGTGCCAGCAGCTCTTTAGGTCTTGGGGACTACGAGCAGTACTTC
CASSSLGLGDYEQYF
>TRBV20-1|NA|NA|TRBJ1-6
TGCAGTGCTGCCGGGGCCGGGAATTCACCCCTCCACTTT
CSAAGAGNSPLHF
>TRBV11-2|few|TRBD2|TRBJ2-7
TGTGCCAGCAGCTTGTATCCTAGCGGGAGGGCAGCAATCTCCTACGAGCAGTACTTC
CASSLYPSGRAAISYEQYF
>TRBV10-3|NA|NA|TRBJ2-2
TGTGCCACACGGTCAGGGTCGGGGACCGGGGAGCTGTTTTTT
CATRSGSGTGELFF
>TRBV20-1|NA|NA|TRBJ1-5
TGCAGTGCTAGAGACCCGGGCAGGGCGAGCAATCAGCCCCAGCATTTT
CSARDPGRASNQPQHF
>TRBV11-2|NA|TRBD2|TRBJ2-5
TGTGCCAGCAGCTTACCTACCGGGACTAGGGGCCTGGAGACCCAGTACTTC
CASSLPTGTRGLETQYF
>TRBV29-1|many|TRBD1|TRBJ2-1
TGCAGCGTTCGACAGGGGAGCTCCTACAATGAGCAGTTCTTC
CSVRQGSSYNEQFF
>TRBV10-1|NA|NA|TRBJ1-2
TGCGCCAGCAGTGAGCGAGACAGGAGAGCTAACTATGGCTACACCTTC
CASSERDRRANYGYTF
>TRBV6-2/TRBV6-3|NA|NA|TRBJ1-2
TGTGCCAGCAGTTACGGCGCCTTGATCGGAGGCTACACCTTC
CASSYGALIGGYTF
>TRBV2|many|TRBD1|TRBJ1-2
TGTGCCAGCAGTTCCGGGACAGGGAACTATGGCTACACCTTC
CASSSGTGNYGYTF
>TRBV12-3/TRBV12-4|few|TRBD1|TRBJ1-5
TGTGCCAGCAGGCGACAGGGGTTTCAGCCCCAGCATTTT
CASRRQGFQPQHF
>TRBV5-4|NA|TRBD1|TRBJ1-1
TGTGCCAGCAGCTCCCCCTGGGGAGGGGGCCAAGGTGAAGCTTTCTTT
CASSSPWGGGQGEAFF
>TRBV20-1|NA|TRBD1|TRBJ2-7
TGCAGTGCTGGACAGGATAGCTCCTACGAGCAGTACTTC
CSAGQDSSYEQYF